A single sample is the source of the 32 T cell receptor beta chains below, sequenced in a study of OX40 agonist ivuxolimab in advanced cancers. Some clones are missing from TCRdb's copy, which holds only in-frame ones; the method was immunoSEQ multiplex PCR. The sample holds 55,000 to 80,000 clones, more than 75% seen once. Source: CD4+ or CD8+ T cells sorted from blood, taken in a trial of the OX40 agonist ivuxolimab. These receptors originate from an adult with an advanced solid tumor such as melanoma, head and neck, liver or kidney cancer.

The rearrangement uses TRBV6-6 and TRBJ1-4; D perhaps matches TRBD1 (5 bases). Deletions cut 5 bases from V and 0 bases from J, with 13 bases between. CDR1 is MNHNY and CDR2 is SVGAGI in the germline V gene (reference sequence). The CDR3 contains 16 residues. The CDR3 loop reads CASSQRGFPTNEKLFF. CDR3 bases: TGTGCCAGCAGTCAAAGGGGCTTTCCAACTAATGAAAAACTGTTTTTT.

The CDR3, as DNA: TGTGCCAGCAGCAAGGCGGGGGGTAGTTGGACCGGGGAGCTGTTTTTT. The encoded protein is CASSKAGGSWTGELFF. The gene calls are TRBV11-2 and TRBJ2-2, with 8 bases that match TRBD2. The CDR3 is made up of 16 amino acids. V gave up 5 bases and J gave up 5 bases; unmatched junction bases: 10. Germline V gives CDR1 SGHAT, CDR2 FQNNGV. The full variable domain, with the rest looked up from reference TRBV11-2 and TRBJ2-2, is EAGVAQSPRYKIIEKRQSVAFWCNPISGHATLYWYQQILGQGPKLLIQFQNNGVVDDSQLPKDRFSAERLKGVDSTLKIQPAKLEDSAVYLCASSKAGGSWTGELFFGEGSRLTVL.

This clone was observed a few times. V gene TRBV10-1 combines with J gene TRBJ2-1; the D gene is possibly TRBD2 (6 bases). The CDR3 contains 13 residues. With 3 bases removed from V and 9 bases from J, the gap between germline ends came to 12 bases. Germline V lookup: CDR1 WNHNN, CDR2 SYGVQD (reference sequence). The DNA for the CDR3 is TGCGCCAGCAGTGAATCTAGCGTGACTGAGCAGTTCTTC. Its protein is CASSESSVTEQFF.

The chain couples TRBV6-1 to TRBJ2-1; D perhaps matches TRBD1 (7 bases). CDR3 length: 15 residues. Germline V gene sequence: CDR1 MNHNS, CDR2 SASEGT. Trimming shortened V by 1 base and J by 4 bases, and 11 bases separated the two germline ends. The CDR3 loop is CASSEEGAGYNEQFF. The CDR3 nucleotides are TGTGCCAGCAGTGAAGAGGGGGCGGGGTACAATGAGCAGTTCTTC.

This clone was counted once. This specimen includes other DNA sequences encoding the same CDR3. The chain is built from TRBV5-1 and TRBJ1-5; 8 nucleotides agree with TRBD1. J gave up 6 bases and V 4 bases, and 6 bases lay outside the gene matches. The CDR3 totals 14 residues. CDR1 and CDR2 from the germline V gene are SGHRS and YFSETQ. The CDR3 loop is CASSPGQGGQPQHF. CDR3 in DNA: TGCGCCAGCAGCCCTGGACAGGGCGGTCAGCCCCAGCATTTT.

As DNA, the CDR3 is TGTGCCAGCAGCCCGTTGGCGGGGGTGGAACTGTTTTTT. Translating gives CASSPLAGVELFF. The chain joins TRBV11-2 to TRBJ1-4; the D gene is possibly TRBD1 (5 bases). CDR3 length: 13 amino acids. Germline V CDR1 and CDR2: SGHAT, FQNNGV. V was shortened by 5 bases and J by 12 bases, with 16 bases between the two germline ends.

This clone was seen a few times. The chain uses TRBV4-2 and TRBJ2-3, with D maybe TRBD2 (5 bases). Trimming shortened V by 2 bases and J by 6 bases, and 12 bases separated the two germline ends. Germline CDR1 LGHNA, CDR2 YNFKEQ. This CDR3 is built from 14 residues. The CDR3 sequence: CASSQILEMDTQYF. The DNA for the CDR3 is TGTGCCAGCAGCCAAATACTAGAGATGGATACGCAGTATTTT.

This clone was recorded a few times. The chain employs TRBV5-4 and TRBJ1-1; D is possibly TRBD1 (5 bases). Trimming took off 0 bases at V and 1 base at J, with 10 bases between the two ends. The germline V gene encodes CDR1 SGHNT and CDR2 YYREEE (reference sequence). The CDR3 loop spans 15 amino acids. In nucleotides, the CDR3 is TGTGCCAGCAGCTTGGCAGGGTCCGGGAACACTGAAGCTTTCTTT. Translated: CASSLAGSGNTEAFF.

This rearrangement joins TRBV30 to TRBJ2-7, with 8 bases fitting TRBD2. The CDR3 loop spans 14 amino acids. Germline V gene data show CDR1 as GTSNPN and CDR2 as SVGIG (reference sequence). Trimming at V came to 2 bases and at J to 6 bases, leaving 9 bases not matched to a gene. The CDR3 is CAWSRGTRSLEQYF. Here the CDR3 DNA reads TGTGCCTGGAGTAGAGGGACTAGGTCCCTCGAGCAGTACTTC.

J is TRBJ2-7 and V is TRBV6-5; 11 bases fit TRBD2. CDR1 MNHEY and CDR2 SVGAGI come from the germline V gene. The CDR3 length is 15 residues. Trimming took 4 bases from V and 0 from J; bases not matched to a gene: 2. The CDR3 loop reads CASSSTSGSSYEQYF. In DNA form, the CDR3 reads TGTGCCAGCAGTTCAACTAGCGGGAGCTCCTACGAGCAGTACTTC.

The V gene is TRBV9, the J gene TRBJ2-5, with D perhaps given as TRBD1 or TRBD2 (7 bases each). The germline gives CDR1 SGDLS, CDR2 YYNGEE. V lost 4 bases, J lost 4 bases, and 11 bases lay in between. The CDR3 has 13 residues. CDR3 sequence reads: CASSPGGGETQYF. The CDR3 nucleotides read TGTGCCAGCAGCCCAGGGGGGGGAGAGACCCAGTACTTC.

The chain links TRBV28 to TRBJ1-5; D possibly corresponds to TRBD1 (6 bases). Germline V lookup: CDR1 MDHEN, CDR2 SYDVKM. V was cut by 2 bases and J by 0 bases, with 17 bases left in between. This CDR3 has 18 residues. CDR3 sequence: CASSLRPRDNYSNQPQHF. For the CDR3, the DNA is TGTGCCAGCAGTTTACGCCCCCGGGACAATTATAGCAATCAGCCCCAGCATTTT.

The chain combines TRBV9 with TRBJ2-5; no clear D gene. The CDR3 runs to 16 residues. Deletions cut 2 bases from V and 0 bases from J, with 14 bases between. Germline values: CDR1 SGDLS, CDR2 YYNGEE. CDR3: CASSVEPHSNQETQYF. DNA of the CDR3: TGTGCCAGCAGCGTGGAACCGCACAGCAACCAAGAGACCCAGTACTTC.

The chain joins TRBV6-1 to TRBJ1-5; tentative D call: TRBD1 (5 bases). The CDR3 runs to 15 residues. V lost 3 bases and J 0 bases, leaving 9 bases between the germline ends. Germline V gene lookup returns CDR1 MNHNS and CDR2 SASEGT. The CDR3 sequence: CASSETDYSNQPQHF. The CDR3 nucleotides read TGTGCCAGCAGTGAGACAGATTATAGCAATCAGCCCCAGCATTTT.

The chain is built from TRBV19 and TRBJ2-1; D might be TRBD1 (6 bases). Germline V CDR1 and CDR2: LNHDA, SQIVND (reference sequence). V was pared by 4 bases and J by 4 bases, with 11 bases between. The CDR3 totals 14 residues. The CDR3 DNA follows: TGTGCCAGTAGTACCCGGACAGAGTACAATGAGCAGTTCTTC. Its protein is CASSTRTEYNEQFF.

The rearrangement uses TRBV29-1 and TRBJ2-5, with 13 nucleotides matching TRBD2. The CDR3 has 13 amino acids. V lost 5 bases, J lost 4 bases, and 1 base stayed unmatched. Germline-derived CDR1 and CDR2 are SQVTM and ANQGSEA. The CDR3 DNA reads as TGCAGCGTTCGGACTAGCGGGGGAGAGACCCAGTACTTC. Translated, it gives CSVRTSGGETQYF.

This clone was seen more than once but under ten times. This chain links TRBV28 with TRBJ2-3; 15 bases line up with TRBD2. V lost 5 bases and J lost 2; bases outside the gene matches: 8. Germline CDR1 and CDR2: MDHEN and SYDVKM. CDR3 length: 18 residues. CDR3 amino acids: CASSPGTSGRRSTDTQYF. The CDR3 DNA follows: TGTGCCAGCAGTCCCGGGACTAGCGGGAGGAGGTCCACAGATACGCAGTATTTT. The full variable domain, its missing parts supplied by reference TRBV28 and TRBJ2-3, is DVKVTQSSRYLVKRTGEKVFLECVQDMDHENMFWYRQDPGLGLRLIYFSYDVKMKEKGDIPEGYSVSREKKERFSLILESASTNQTSMYLCASSPGTSGRRSTDTQYFGPGTRLTVL.

The CDR3 nucleotides are TGTGCCAGCACCTTGGGGGAGACCCAGTACTTC. Translation: CASTLGETQYF. This sequence joins TRBV11-2 and TRBJ2-5; D gene unclear. Germline loops: CDR1 SGHAT, CDR2 FQNNGV. The CDR3 contains 11 residues. The V and J ends lost 7 bases and 5 bases respectively, with 8 bases between them.

This clone occurred a few times. The chain carries TRBV28 and TRBJ1-2; D perhaps matches TRBD1 (6 bases). Trimming shortened V by 7 bases and J by 4 bases, and 16 bases separated the two germline ends. Germline-derived CDR1 and CDR2 are MDHEN and SYDVKM. The CDR3 spans 14 residues. For the CDR3, the DNA is TGTGCCAGCACCACCGGGACACACATCTATGGCTACACCTTC. Translating it yields CASTTGTHIYGYTF.

The V and J genes are TRBV10-3 and TRBJ2-7; weak D call: TRBD1 (5 bases). This CDR3 contains 13 residues. Trimming removed 2 bases from V and 0 bases from J, with 5 bases in between. Germline CDR1 reads ENHRY; CDR2 reads SYGVKD. The CDR3 sequence is CAISEDSSYEQYF. In DNA form, the CDR3 reads TGTGCCATCAGTGAGGACAGCTCCTACGAGCAGTACTTC.

The chain carries TRBV7-6 and TRBJ2-1; no firm D call. Germline V lookup: CDR1 SGHVS, CDR2 FNYEAQ. V was clipped by 0 bases and J by 3 bases, with 3 bases between them. The CDR3 runs 13 residues. The CDR3 loop is CASSLAVYNEQFF. In DNA form, the CDR3 reads TGTGCCAGCAGCTTAGCGGTCTACAATGAGCAGTTCTTC.

This chain connects TRBV7-2 to TRBJ2-1; D remains unclear. Trimming took 5 bases from V and 0 from J, leaving 11 bases between them. CDR1 and CDR2 (germline): SGHTA, FQGNSA. The CDR3 is 15 amino acids. The CDR3 protein is CASSPPGASYNEQFF. The DNA of the CDR3 is TGTGCCAGCAGCCCTCCAGGAGCCTCCTACAATGAGCAGTTCTTC.

The chain links TRBV19 to TRBJ1-1; 7 bases line up with TRBD1. The J segment lost 1 base and the V segment lost 10 bases, leaving 6 bases of the junction unmatched. The CDR3 loop spans 13 amino acids. In germline, CDR1 is LNHDA, CDR2 SQIVND (reference sequence). CDR3 nucleotide sequence: TGTGCCACCAACGACAGGGCGAACACTGAAGCTTTCTTT. It encodes CATNDRANTEAFF.

DNA for the CDR3: TGTGCCAGCAGCCCAGGGGGGGGAGGGCCTGGCGAGCAGTACTTC. Translation: CASSPGGGGPGEQYF. V is TRBV11-2 and J is TRBJ2-7, with D perhaps given as TRBD1 or TRBD2 (7 bases each). Between the trimmed V and J ends, which lost 5 bases and 6 bases, there was a span of 20 bases. The CDR3 has 15 residues. CDR1 SGHAT and CDR2 FQNNGV come from the germline V gene. The full variable domain, completed using reference TRBV11-2 and TRBJ2-7, is EAGVAQSPRYKIIEKRQSVAFWCNPISGHATLYWYQQILGQGPKLLIQFQNNGVVDDSQLPKDRFSAERLKGVDSTLKIQPAKLEDSAVYLCASSPGGGGPGEQYFGPGTRLTVT.

The J gene is TRBJ1-3, the V gene TRBV2; the D gene is possibly TRBD1 (6 bases). The ends were cut back, 3 bases at V and 2 bases at J, with 8 bases in the middle. CDR3 length: 14 amino acids. Germline CDR1 and CDR2: SNHLY and FYNNEI. The CDR3, as DNA: TGTGCCAGCAGTGAGCCAGGGGCTGGAAACACCATATATTTT. Protein product: CASSEPGAGNTIYF.

This chain connects TRBV28 to TRBJ2-7, with 7 bases lining up with TRBD2. CDR3 size: 15 residues. The germline CDR1 and CDR2 sequences are MDHEN and SYDVKM. Germline trimming cut 2 bases from V and 8 bases from J; bases unmatched to any gene: 12. CDR3 sequence: CASSLGLAEIAKQYF. In nucleotides, the CDR3 is TGTGCCAGCAGTTTAGGGCTAGCGGAGATTGCTAAGCAGTACTTC.

The chain combines TRBV28 with TRBJ1-5; maybe TRBD1 (5 bases). Looked up from germline, CDR1 is MDHEN and CDR2 is SYDVKM. The CDR3 is made up of 14 amino acids. Trimming took 11 bases from V and 6 from J, leaving 20 bases between them. The CDR3 sequence: CASQMAGRLQPQHF. The CDR3 region has the DNA TGTGCCTCCCAAATGGCAGGGCGCCTTCAGCCCCAGCATTTT.

The rearrangement joins TRBV7-3 to TRBJ2-5; the D gene is possibly TRBD2 (5 bases). V lost 5 bases and J lost 5, with 18 bases in between. Germline loops: CDR1 SGHTA, CDR2 FQGTGA. The CDR3 runs to 15 residues. CDR3 sequence reads: CASSPRGRSMETQYF. CDR3 DNA: TGTGCCAGCAGCCCCAGAGGGCGATCGATGGAGACCCAGTACTTC.

This clone turned up a few times. The rearrangement joins TRBV7-2 to TRBJ2-7; D unclear. V shed 5 bases and J shed 0 bases, with 17 bases lying between them. CDR1 is SGHTA, CDR2 FQGNSA, per germline. The CDR3 sequence is 16 residues long. The CDR3 DNA follows: TGTGCCAGCAGCCCGGGCCCACCGAGGAGCTCCTACGAGCAGTACTTC. It specifies CASSPGPPRSSYEQYF.

The chain couples TRBV28 to TRBJ2-4; D may match TRBD1 or TRBD2 (5 bases each). Looked up from germline, CDR1 is MDHEN and CDR2 is SYDVKM. Trimming shortened V by 7 bases and J by 0 bases, and 10 bases separated the two germline ends. The CDR3 runs 14 residues. The CDR3 loop reads CASKGRLAKNIQYF. The CDR3 bases are TGTGCCAGCAAGGGACGGCTAGCCAAAAACATTCAGTACTTC. The variable domain in full, completed from reference TRBV28 and TRBJ2-4, reads DVKVTQSSRYLVKRTGEKVFLECVQDMDHENMFWYRQDPGLGLRLIYFSYDVKMKEKGDIPEGYSVSREKKERFSLILESASTNQTSMYLCASKGRLAKNIQYFGAGTRLSVL.

This sequence joins TRBV28 and TRBJ2-2, with D hard to call. The CDR3 has 17 amino acids. CDR1 MDHEN and CDR2 SYDVKM come from the germline V gene. V lost 6 bases and J 0 bases, leaving 17 bases between the germline ends. CDR3 loop: CASSSRWLTSNTGELFF. The CDR3, as DNA: TGTGCCAGCAGCTCTCGCTGGTTGACCTCGAACACCGGGGAGCTGTTTTTT. Full variable domain (remainder filled in from reference TRBV28 and TRBJ2-2): DVKVTQSSRYLVKRTGEKVFLECVQDMDHENMFWYRQDPGLGLRLIYFSYDVKMKEKGDIPEGYSVSREKKERFSLILESASTNQTSMYLCASSSRWLTSNTGELFFGEGSRLTVL.

J is TRBJ2-1 and V is TRBV11-2; 12 nucleotides align to TRBD2. The germline gives CDR1 SGHAT, CDR2 FQNNGV. The CDR3 spans 15 residues. The junction had 5 bases not matched to a gene; V was cut back by 3 bases and J by 8 bases. The CDR3 spells CASSFGLAGLDEQFF. The CDR3 DNA is TGTGCCAGCAGCTTTGGACTAGCGGGACTGGATGAGCAGTTCTTC.